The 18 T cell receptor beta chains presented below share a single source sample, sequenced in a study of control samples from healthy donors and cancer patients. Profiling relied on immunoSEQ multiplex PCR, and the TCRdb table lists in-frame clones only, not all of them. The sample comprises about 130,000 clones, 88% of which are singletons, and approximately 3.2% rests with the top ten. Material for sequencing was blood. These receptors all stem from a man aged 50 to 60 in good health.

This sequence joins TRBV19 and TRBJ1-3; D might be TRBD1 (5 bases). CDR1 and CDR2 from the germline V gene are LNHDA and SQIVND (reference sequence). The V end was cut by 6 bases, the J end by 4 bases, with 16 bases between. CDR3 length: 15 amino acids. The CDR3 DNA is TGTGCCAGTAGACGGGACTCTTTTCCCGGAAACACCATATATTTT. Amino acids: CASRRDSFPGNTIYF.

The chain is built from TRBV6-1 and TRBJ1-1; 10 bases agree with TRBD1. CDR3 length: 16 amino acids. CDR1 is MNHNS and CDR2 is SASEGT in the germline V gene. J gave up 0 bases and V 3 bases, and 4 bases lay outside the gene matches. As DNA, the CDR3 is TGTGCCAGCAGTGACATGGGACAGGGGATGAACACTGAAGCTTTCTTT. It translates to CASSDMGQGMNTEAFF.

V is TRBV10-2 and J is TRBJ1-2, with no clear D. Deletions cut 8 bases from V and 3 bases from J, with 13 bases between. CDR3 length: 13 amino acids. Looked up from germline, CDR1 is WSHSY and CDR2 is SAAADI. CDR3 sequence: CASGQAIDYGYTF. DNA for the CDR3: TGCGCCAGCGGGCAGGCGATTGACTATGGCTACACCTTC.

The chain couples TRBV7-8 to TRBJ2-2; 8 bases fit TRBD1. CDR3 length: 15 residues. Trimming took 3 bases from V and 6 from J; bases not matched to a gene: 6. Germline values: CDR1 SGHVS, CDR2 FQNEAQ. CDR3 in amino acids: CASSLITGGPGELFF. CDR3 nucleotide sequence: TGTGCCAGCAGCTTGATTACAGGGGGGCCCGGGGAGCTGTTTTTT.

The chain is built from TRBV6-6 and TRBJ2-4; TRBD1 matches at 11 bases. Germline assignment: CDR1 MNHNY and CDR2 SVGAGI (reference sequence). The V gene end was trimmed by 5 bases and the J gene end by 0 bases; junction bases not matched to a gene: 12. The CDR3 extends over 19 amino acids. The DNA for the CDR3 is TGTGCCAGCAGTCAGACCGGGACAGGGGGTTTCGGAGCCAAAAACATTCAGTACTTC. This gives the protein CASSQTGTGGFGAKNIQYF.

The CDR3: CASRSLGSYEQYF. CDR3 nucleotides: TGTGCCAGCCGCTCTCTGGGATCCTACGAGCAGTACTTC. This chain uses TRBV7-9 with TRBJ2-7; D is unclear. Germline CDR1 reads SEHNR; CDR2 reads FQNEAQ (reference sequence). The V end lost 8 bases, the J end lost 1 base, and 12 bases lay between the germline ends. This CDR3 comprises 13 residues.

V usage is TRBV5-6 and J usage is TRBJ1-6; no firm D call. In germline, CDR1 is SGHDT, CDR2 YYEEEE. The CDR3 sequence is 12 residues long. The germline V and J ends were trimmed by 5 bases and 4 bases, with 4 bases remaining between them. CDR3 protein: CASSTYNSPLHF. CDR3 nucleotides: TGTGCCAGCAGTACGTATAATTCACCCCTCCACTTT.

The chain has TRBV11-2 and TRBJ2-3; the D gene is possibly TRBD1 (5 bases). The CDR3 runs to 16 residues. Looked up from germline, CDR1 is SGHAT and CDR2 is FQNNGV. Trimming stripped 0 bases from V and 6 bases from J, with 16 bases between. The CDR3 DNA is TGTGCCAGCAGCTTAGATCCCAGGGCCGTGGTGGATACGCAGTATTTT. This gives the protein CASSLDPRAVVDTQYF.

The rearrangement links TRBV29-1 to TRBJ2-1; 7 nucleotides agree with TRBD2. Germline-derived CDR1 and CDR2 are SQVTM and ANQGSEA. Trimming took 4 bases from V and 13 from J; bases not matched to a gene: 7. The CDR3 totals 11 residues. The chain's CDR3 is CSVVRGSVQFF. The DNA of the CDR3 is TGCAGCGTTGTGCGGGGGTCGGTTCAGTTCTTC.

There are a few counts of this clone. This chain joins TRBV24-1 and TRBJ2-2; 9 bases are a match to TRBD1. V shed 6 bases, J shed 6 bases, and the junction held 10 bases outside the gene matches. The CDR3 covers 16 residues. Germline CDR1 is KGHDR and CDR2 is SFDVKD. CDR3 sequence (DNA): TGTGCCACCAGTCGACCGAGGGGACAGGGATCCGGGGAGCTGTTTTTT. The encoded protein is CATSRPRGQGSGELFF.

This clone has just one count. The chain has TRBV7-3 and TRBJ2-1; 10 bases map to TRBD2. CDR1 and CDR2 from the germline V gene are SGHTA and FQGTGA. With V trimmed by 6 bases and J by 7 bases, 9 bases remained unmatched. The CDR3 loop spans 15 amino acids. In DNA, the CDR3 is TGTGCCAGCAGTCCAACTAGCGGGGTACAAAATGAGCAGTTCTTC. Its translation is CASSPTSGVQNEQFF.

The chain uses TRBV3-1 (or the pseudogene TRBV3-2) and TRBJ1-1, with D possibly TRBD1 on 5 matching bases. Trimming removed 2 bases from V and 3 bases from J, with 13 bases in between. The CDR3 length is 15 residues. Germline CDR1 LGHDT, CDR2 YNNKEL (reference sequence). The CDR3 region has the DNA TGTGCCAGCAGCCAATGGGGGAGGGGTTACACTGAAGCTTTCTTT. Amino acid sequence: CASSQWGRGYTEAFF.

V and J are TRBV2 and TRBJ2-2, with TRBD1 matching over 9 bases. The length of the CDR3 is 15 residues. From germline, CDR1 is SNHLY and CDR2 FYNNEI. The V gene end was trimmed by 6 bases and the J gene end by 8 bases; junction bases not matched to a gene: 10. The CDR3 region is CASRAGTGIRGELFF. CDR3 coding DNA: TGTGCCAGCAGAGCCGGGACAGGGATACGAGGGGAGCTGTTTTTT.

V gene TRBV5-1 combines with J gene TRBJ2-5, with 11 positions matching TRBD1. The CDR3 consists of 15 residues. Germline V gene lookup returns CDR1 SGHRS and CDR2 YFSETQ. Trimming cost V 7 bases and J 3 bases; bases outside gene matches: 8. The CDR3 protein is CASAIGTGGEETQYF. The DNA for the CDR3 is TGCGCCAGCGCGATAGGGACAGGGGGGGAAGAGACCCAGTACTTC.

The CDR3 nucleotides read TGTGCCAGTACCACCCTGGGACAGGGGCCTAACTATGGCTACACCTTC. This codes for CASTTLGQGPNYGYTF. The chain recombines TRBV19 with TRBJ1-2, with 10 bases identical to TRBD1. Per the germline V gene, CDR1 is LNHDA and CDR2 is SQIVND (reference sequence). The CDR3 is 16 residues long. V lost 7 bases and J lost 0; bases outside the gene matches: 8.

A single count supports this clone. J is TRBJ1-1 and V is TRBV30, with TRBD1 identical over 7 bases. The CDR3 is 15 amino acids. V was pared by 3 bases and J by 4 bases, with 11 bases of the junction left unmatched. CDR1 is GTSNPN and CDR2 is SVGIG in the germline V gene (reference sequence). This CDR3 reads CAWRGDRVEVTEAFF. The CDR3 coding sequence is TGTGCCTGGAGGGGCGACAGGGTTGAAGTCACTGAAGCTTTCTTT.

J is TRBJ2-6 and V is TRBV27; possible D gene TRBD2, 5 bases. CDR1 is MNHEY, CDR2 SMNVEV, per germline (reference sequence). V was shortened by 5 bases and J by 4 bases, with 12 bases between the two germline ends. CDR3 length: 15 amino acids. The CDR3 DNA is TGTGCCAGCAGTCAAAAATCGGGAGGGGCCAACGTCCTGACTTTC. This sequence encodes CASSQKSGGANVLTF.

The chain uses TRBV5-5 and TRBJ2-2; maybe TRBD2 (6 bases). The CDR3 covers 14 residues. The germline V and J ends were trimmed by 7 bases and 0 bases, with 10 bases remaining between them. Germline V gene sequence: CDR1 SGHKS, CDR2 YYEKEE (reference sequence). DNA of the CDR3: TGTGCCAGCGATCGGGGGTCGAACACCGGGGAGCTGTTTTTT. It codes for CASDRGSNTGELFF.